The present T cell receptor beta chain was sequenced within a study of identical twins. This clonotype was found many times. Its target is unknown. The V end lost 10 bases, the J end lost 5 bases, and 12 bases lay between the germline ends. The CDR3 covers 12 residues. CDR1 is ENHRY and CDR2 is SYGVKD in the germline V gene. Study-level points and caveats: With abundant cord blood beta clonotypes, insertions were fewer; memory repertoires showed no such pattern.

TCRdb re-called the 5' RACE reads through MiXCR, storing one row per CDR3 protein. The sample consists of 460,000 or so distinct CDR3 sequences, approximately 15% of them appearing once. This sample was shared with a second study, whose subject was yellow fever vaccine responses in identical twins. From that study: Twins reportedly appeared to share part of their vaccine T cell response while keeping part individual.

The receptor's source is a woman in her late teens or twenties in good health. V usage is TRBV10-3 and J usage is TRBJ1-5; no clear D. Sequencing was done on a sample of CD4+ T cells sorted from blood. CDR3: CATRGTDQPQHF. CDR3 DNA sequence: TGTGCCACCCGCGGCACAGATCAGCCCCAGCATTTT.